These 16 T cell receptor beta chains originate from one sample sequenced in a study of identical twins. TCRdb reanalysed the 5' RACE reads using MiXCR and keeps one entry per CDR3 protein. The data show roughly 750,000 distinct CDR3 sequences, 21% seen once. This same sample was also taken into another study, of T cells expressing NK-cell markers.

The specimen was PBMCs. The receptor set was obtained from a woman under 30 in good health.

This clonotype was seen only a few times. The chain recombines TRBV7-9 with TRBJ1-4; no clear D. CDR3 length equals 14 residues. CDR1 is SEHNR, CDR2 FQNEAQ, per germline (reference sequence). Trimming cost V 6 bases and J 7 bases, with 15 bases left between them. The CDR3 protein is CASSPWESGEKLFF. The DNA for the CDR3 is TGTGCCAGCAGTCCTTGGGAAAGCGGTGAAAAACTGTTTTTT.

CDR3 in DNA: TGCAGTGCCCCGAGGCGGTTAGGGACAGATACGCAGTATTTT. This encodes CSAPRRLGTDTQYF. The genes are TRBV20-1 and TRBJ2-3; D not resolved. This CDR3 region has 14 residues. Germline V lookup: CDR1 DFQATT, CDR2 SNEGSKA (reference sequence). The ends were cut back, 6 bases at V and 3 bases at J, with 16 bases in the middle.

This clonotype was picked up a small number of times. This chain's CDR3 is CASRTIPTDTQYF. The CDR3 region has the DNA TGCGCCAGCAGAACCATACCTACAGATACGCAGTATTTT. The chain combines TRBV5-1 with TRBJ2-3, with unresolved D. Germline-derived CDR1 and CDR2 are SGHRS and YFSETQ. Trimming cost V 5 bases and J 3 bases, with 10 bases left between them. This CDR3 is built from 13 residues.

This chain connects TRBV2 to TRBJ2-5, with D uncertain. The CDR3 is 14 residues long. Trimming removed 8 bases from V and 5 bases from J, with 18 bases in between. Germline V lookup: CDR1 SNHLY, CDR2 FYNNEI. The CDR3 loop is CASSQQVVGETQYF. CDR3 DNA sequence: TGTGCCAGCTCACAACAAGTGGTTGGCGAGACCCAGTACTTC.

V and J are TRBV5-1 and TRBJ2-1, with 11 bases identical to TRBD2. In germline, CDR1 is SGHRS, CDR2 YFSETQ. V lost 0 bases to trimming and J lost 8 bases; unmatched junction nucleotides: 10. The CDR3 runs to 17 residues. The CDR3 sequence: CASSLVGSGRAQDEQFF. In nucleotides, the CDR3 is TGCGCCAGCAGCTTGGTTGGTAGCGGGAGGGCCCAGGATGAGCAGTTCTTC.

The sample holds a few counts of this clonotype. The genes are TRBV10-3 and TRBJ1-4, with a weak D call TRBD1 (5 bases). The germline V gene encodes CDR1 ENHRY and CDR2 SYGVKD. This CDR3 is 15 amino acids long. Trimming took 9 bases from V and 1 from J, leaving 15 bases between them. The CDR3 here is CAIRGTGGTNEKLFF. In DNA form, the CDR3 reads TGTGCCATTAGAGGAACGGGGGGAACTAATGAAAAACTGTTTTTT.

In its sample, this clonotype was seen a few times. The rearrangement joins TRBV11-2 to TRBJ2-3, with 10 bases fitting TRBD2. The V gene's germline CDR1 is SGHAT and CDR2 FQNNGV. The CDR3 loop spans 17 amino acids. Losses at the gene ends were 5 bases for V and 0 bases for J; bases not matched to a gene: 8. This CDR3 reads CASSPRTSGLSTDTQYF. CDR3 coding DNA: TGTGCCAGCAGCCCCCGGACTAGCGGTTTAAGCACAGATACGCAGTATTTT.

V usage is TRBV7-9 and J usage is TRBJ1-1; D may be TRBD1 (5 bases). Germline V CDR1 and CDR2: SEHNR, FQNEAQ (reference sequence). The CDR3 totals 15 residues. The germline V and J ends were trimmed by 1 base and 1 base, with 10 bases remaining between them. In DNA, the CDR3 is TGTGCCAGCAGCTTAGTTCCAGGGAAGAACACTGAAGCTTTCTTT. Amino acids: CASSLVPGKNTEAFF.

This clonotype was observed a handful of times. The chain joins TRBV29-1 to TRBJ1-4; no definite D call. With 5 bases removed from V and 8 bases from J, the gap between germline ends came to 15 bases. Germline V gene sequence: CDR1 SQVTM, CDR2 ANQGSEA. The CDR3 spans 13 residues. The CDR3 loop reads CSVPGSRGEKLFF. CDR3 DNA sequence: TGCAGCGTTCCCGGGTCCCGTGGGGAAAAACTGTTTTTT.

The rearrangement uses TRBV11-2 and TRBJ1-2; 7 nucleotides agree with TRBD1. V lost 5 bases and J lost 8; bases outside the gene matches: 8. The CDR3 sequence is 13 residues long. From germline, CDR1 is SGHAT and CDR2 FQNNGV. The CDR3 loop is CASSPGQAGGYTF. CDR3 sequence (DNA): TGTGCCAGCAGCCCTGGACAGGCTGGGGGCTACACCTTC.

This clonotype has only a few counts. The V and J genes are TRBV5-1 and TRBJ2-5; TRBD2 agrees at 8 bases. V was pared by 0 bases and J by 1 base, with 2 bases of the junction left unmatched. Germline CDR1 SGHRS, CDR2 YFSETQ. The CDR3 length is 15 residues. CDR3 protein: CASSLERGPQETQYF. The CDR3 nucleotides are TGCGCCAGCAGCTTGGAGCGGGGGCCCCAAGAGACCCAGTACTTC.

This chain uses TRBV2 with TRBJ2-2, with a tentative D call TRBD2 (6 bases). From germline, CDR1 is SNHLY and CDR2 FYNNEI. The CDR3 spans 14 residues. V was cut by 3 bases and J by 3 bases, with 8 bases left in between. The CDR3 coding sequence is TGTGCCAGCAGTGACGGGACTTACACCGGGGAGCTGTTTTTT. It codes for CASSDGTYTGELFF.

This clonotype came up a few times. The chain links TRBV20-1 to TRBJ2-7, with no clear D. This CDR3 comprises 16 residues. Trimming pared 3 bases from V and 1 base from J, leaving 19 bases between. Germline V gives CDR1 DFQATT, CDR2 SNEGSKA (reference sequence). CDR3 sequence reads: CSASLSRTVGSYEQYF. The CDR3 DNA is TGCAGTGCTAGTCTGTCGCGGACGGTAGGTTCCTACGAGCAGTACTTC.

The chain employs TRBV20-1 and TRBJ2-7, with D hard to call. With 6 bases removed from V and 5 bases from J, the gap between germline ends came to 11 bases. The germline gives CDR1 DFQATT, CDR2 SNEGSKA (reference sequence). The CDR3 contains 11 residues. The CDR3 protein is CSAKRQDEQYF. In DNA form, the CDR3 reads TGCAGTGCGAAACGACAAGACGAGCAGTACTTC.

J is TRBJ2-5 and V is TRBV6-5, with 13 positions matching TRBD2. Germline loops: CDR1 MNHEY, CDR2 SVGAGI. The CDR3 sequence is 18 residues long. The ends lost 0 bases at V and 5 bases at J; junction bases unmatched: 9. The CDR3 reads CASSYSRTSGSATETQYF. As DNA, the CDR3 is TGTGCCAGCAGTTACTCCAGGACTAGCGGGAGCGCTACCGAGACCCAGTACTTC.

This clonotype was counted ten times or more. The chain couples TRBV6-6 to TRBJ1-5, with D possibly being TRBD1 (5 bases). Germline values: CDR1 MNHNY, CDR2 SVGAGI (reference sequence). Trimming took off 5 bases at V and 7 bases at J, with 12 bases between the two ends. The CDR3 is 13 amino acids. CDR3 region: CASSTGERQPQHF. The CDR3 DNA reads as TGTGCCAGCAGTACGGGGGAACGGCAGCCCCAGCATTTT.